One and the same sample provided the 8 T cell receptor beta chains below, sequenced in a study of CD8 T cells in ankylosing spondylitis. TCRdb passed the 5' RACE reads through MiXCR, listing each CDR3 protein once. The sample has 50,000 to 70,000 distinct CDR3 sequences, about 6% seen once. Sequenced material: synovial fluid, either unsorted or a sorted T cell fraction (not recorded which). These TCRs come from a male donor with ankylosing spondylitis.

This clonotype was seen only a few times. CDR3 sequence (DNA): TGTGCCAGCAGTTTAGCCGCCGAAGGGCGGGTCTATGGCTACACCTTC. Amino acids: CASSLAAEGRVYGYTF. The chain joins TRBV28 to TRBJ1-2; D not certain. The CDR3 consists of 16 residues. Trimming pared 2 bases from V and 4 bases from J, leaving 17 bases between. Germline loops: CDR1 MDHEN, CDR2 SYDVKM.

There are many counts of this clonotype. CDR3 residues: CASSLEGYNEQFF. CDR3 sequence (DNA): TGTGCCAGCAGCTTAGAAGGTTACAATGAGCAGTTCTTC. The chain combines TRBV11-3 with TRBJ2-1; unclear D gene. With 0 bases removed from V and 4 bases from J, the gap between germline ends came to 4 bases. CDR3 length: 13 amino acids. The germline CDR1 and CDR2 sequences are SGHNT and YENEEA.

CDR3 DNA: TGTACCTGCAGTTCACCTCAGGACAGTCACACCTCTGGGGCCAACGTCCTGACTTTC. The encoded protein is CTCSSPQDSHTSGANVLTF. This chain links TRBV6-4 with TRBJ2-6; D might be TRBD1 (6 bases). Germline values: CDR1 MRHNA, CDR2 SNTAGT. The CDR3 runs to 19 residues.

The chain employs TRBV12-3 or TRBV12-4 and TRBJ2-2, with 9 bases that match TRBD1. The J segment lost 4 bases and the V segment lost 3 bases, leaving 6 bases of the junction unmatched. The CDR3 totals 16 residues. DNA for the CDR3: TGTGCCAGCAGTTTTGGGACAGGGAGACTCACCGGGGAGCTGTTTTTT. This translates into CASSFGTGRLTGELFF.

The rearrangement links TRBV6-5 to TRBJ1-5; possibly TRBD1 for D (5 bases). Germline V gene lookup returns CDR1 MNHEY and CDR2 SVGAGI. The CDR3 consists of 14 residues. The ends were cut back, 6 bases at V and 6 bases at J, with 15 bases in the middle. CDR3 nucleotides: TGTGCCAGCAGCTTACTAGGGGCACGTCAGCCCCAGCATTTT. Its translation: CASSLLGARQPQHF.

This clonotype was found many times. The V gene is TRBV7-2, the J gene TRBJ2-3, with 8 bases that match TRBD2. Losses at the gene ends were 5 bases for V and 1 base for J; bases not matched to a gene: 2. CDR3 length equals 14 residues. CDR1 is SGHTA and CDR2 is FQGNSA in the germline V gene. The CDR3 sequence is CASSEGLGTDTQYF. CDR3 bases: TGTGCCAGCAGCGAGGGACTAGGCACAGATACGCAGTATTTT.

This clonotype was counted between two and nine times. This chain joins TRBV9 and TRBJ2-2; D not resolved. Germline V lookup: CDR1 SGDLS, CDR2 YYNGEE. The ends were cut back, 0 bases at V and 4 bases at J, with 7 bases in the middle. CDR3 size: 14 residues. CDR3 DNA: TGTGCCAGCAGCGTAGGTCAGCCCACCGGGGAGCTGTTTTTT. Its translation: CASSVGQPTGELFF.

This clonotype was detected a few times. The chain has TRBV19 and TRBJ2-7, with TRBD1 as a possible D gene (6 bases). Per germline, CDR1 LNHDA and CDR2 SQIVND (reference sequence). This CDR3 region has 14 residues. The ends were cut back, 2 bases at V and 3 bases at J, with 11 bases in the middle. The CDR3 DNA reads as TGTGCCAGTAGTATACAGGGGTTGGTCTACGAGCAGTACTTC. Protein sequence: CASSIQGLVYEQYF.